The next 11 T cell receptor beta chains were all read from a single sample in a study of vaccination effects on CD4 cells after COVID-19. The method was immunoSEQ multiplex PCR; TCRdb's version includes in-frame clones alone and lacks a portion of them. The table has some 40,000 clones, 65% to 75% seen once. Which antigens these TCRs recognize remains unknown. Following culture for approximately 11 days, CD4+ T cells were isolated. The specimen comprised CD4+ T cells from PBMCs cultured without peptide, sampled before COVID-19 vaccination. All receptors derive from a human donor who received a COVID-19 vaccine.

The chain links TRBV4-3 to TRBJ1-3, with D unresolved. With 0 bases removed from V and 5 bases from J, the gap between germline ends came to 14 bases. Germline assignment: CDR1 LGHNA and CDR2 YSLEER. CDR3 size: 16 residues. CDR3 sequence: CASSQEVEGTRNTIYF. CDR3 sequence (DNA): TGCGCCAGCAGCCAAGAGGTTGAGGGAACCCGAAACACCATATATTTT.

The rearrangement uses TRBV7-2 and TRBJ1-2, with a tentative D call TRBD1 (5 bases). In germline, CDR1 is SGHTA, CDR2 FQGNSA. The CDR3 spans 12 residues. The V and J ends lost 5 bases and 7 bases respectively, with 11 bases between them. The DNA for the CDR3 is TGTGCCAGCAGCCACCCGGGGCTTGGCTACACCTTC. It is translated as CASSHPGLGYTF.

This chain uses TRBV9 with TRBJ1-1; D gene unclear. Per the germline V gene, CDR1 is SGDLS and CDR2 is YYNGEE. V was shortened by 3 bases and J by 1 base, with 7 bases between the two germline ends. This CDR3 comprises 13 residues. The CDR3 nucleotides read TGTGCCAGCAGCGAAACAGCGAACACTGAAGCTTTCTTT. This translates into CASSETANTEAFF.

The rearrangement joins TRBV7-2 to TRBJ1-2, with D possibly matching TRBD1 (5 bases). Per germline, CDR1 SGHTA and CDR2 FQGNSA. Between the trimmed V and J ends, which lost 7 bases and 4 bases, there was a span of 16 bases. This CDR3 region has 14 residues. The CDR3 DNA is TGTGCCAGCACCCCCAGTGGGGGGTTCTATGGCTACACCTTC. Protein sequence: CASTPSGGFYGYTF.

The rearrangement uses TRBV5-1 and TRBJ2-1; D tentatively reads TRBD1 or TRBD2 (7 bases each). Germline CDR1 SGHRS, CDR2 YFSETQ. Trimming took off 4 bases at V and 15 bases at J, with 20 bases between the two ends. The CDR3 extends over 13 amino acids. CDR3 sequence: CASSIDREGRGFF. CDR3 nucleotides: TGCGCCAGCAGCATTGACAGGGAGGGTCGCGGGTTCTTC.

V is TRBV3-1 (or the pseudogene TRBV3-2) and J is TRBJ1-1; 7 bases align to TRBD1. The germline V gene encodes CDR1 LGHDT and CDR2 YNNKEL (reference sequence). The CDR3 length is 15 residues. V trimming: 0 bases; J trimming: 11 bases; junction bases outside the gene matches: 12. CDR3 bases: TGTGCCAGCAGCCAAGATCACACAGGGGCGCGTGCGGCTTTCTTT. Its translation: CASSQDHTGARAAFF.

J is TRBJ2-7 and V is TRBV3-1 (or the pseudogene TRBV3-2), with D perhaps TRBD2 (5 bases). Germline CDR1 LGHDT, CDR2 YNNKEL (reference sequence). With 1 base removed from V and 6 bases from J, the gap between germline ends came to 13 bases. The CDR3 length is 14 residues. The CDR3: CASSQGLGLREQYF. The CDR3 coding sequence is TGTGCCAGCAGCCAAGGTCTAGGACTGCGCGAGCAGTACTTC.

Here the CDR3 reads CASSEAPRVQNSPLHF. CDR3 coding DNA: TGTGCCAGCAGTGAAGCGCCCAGGGTACAAAATTCACCCCTCCACTTT. The chain has TRBV6-1 and TRBJ1-6; maybe TRBD1 (5 bases). V was clipped by 0 bases and J by 7 bases, with 13 bases between them. Germline V CDR1 and CDR2: MNHNS, SASEGT. This CDR3 comprises 16 residues.

The J gene is TRBJ2-1, the V gene TRBV5-1, with unresolved D. Trimming pared 4 bases from V and 1 base from J, leaving 18 bases between. Germline-derived CDR1 and CDR2 are SGHRS and YFSETQ. CDR3 size: 17 residues. CDR3 sequence reads: CASSPLAARQSYNEQFF. The CDR3 DNA reads as TGCGCCAGCAGCCCCTTGGCGGCCCGACAATCCTACAATGAGCAGTTCTTC.

The J gene is TRBJ2-5, the V gene TRBV2; D might be TRBD1 or TRBD2, each matching 5 bases. This CDR3 region has 10 residues. V was shortened by 4 bases and J by 13 bases, with 10 bases between the two germline ends. Per germline, CDR1 SNHLY and CDR2 FYNNEI. DNA for the CDR3: TGTGCCAGCAGTGCGGGACCGGGGTACTTC. This gives the protein CASSAGPGYF.

The chain uses TRBV27 and TRBJ1-2, with D tentatively TRBD1 (5 bases). This CDR3 region has 15 residues. Germline values: CDR1 MNHEY, CDR2 SMNVEV (reference sequence). V was clipped by 1 base and J by 3 bases, with 12 bases between them. CDR3 coding DNA: TGTGCCAGCAGTTTATTAGGGGCCATGGACTATGGCTACACCTTC. Amino acid sequence: CASSLLGAMDYGYTF.